This T cell receptor (beta chain) originates from a study of early T cells in non-severe SARS-CoV-2 infection. This clonotype was counted many times. Germline values: CDR1 KGHDR, CDR2 SFDVKD. The CDR3 runs to 12 residues. V was clipped by 4 bases and J by 4 bases, with 6 bases between them. Each CDR3 protein is one row after TCRdb ran MiXCR on the 5' RACE reads. The table lists about 64,000 distinct CDR3 sequences, roughly a fifth of them singletons. The sample consisted of whole blood, taken at baseline. The chain recombines TRBV24-1 with TRBJ2-5; no clear D. This clonotype was obtained from an adult who was a healthcare worker with PCR-confirmed SARS-CoV-2 infection or an uninfected control (not recorded which). DNA for the CDR3: TGTGCCACCAGTGACTTCCTAGAGACCCAGTACTTC. Its translation is CATSDFLETQYF.